The sequence of this T cell receptor beta chain was determined in a study of blood T cell repertoires in COVID-19. About the study: Acute and convalescent COVID-19 samples came from the United States, Italy and Spain.

CDR3 length: 15 residues. V was pared by 0 bases and J by 4 bases, with 5 bases of the junction left unmatched. Germline V lookup: CDR1 SGHNT, CDR2 YYREEE (reference sequence). Per the authors' pipeline: Counts of nucleated cells, estimated from reference gene primer amplification, were obtained. Measured with immunoSEQ multiplex PCR; TCRdb has only the in-frame clones, and not every one. From that table come the V and J calls and clone size; the DNA was used to work out D and trimming. The table shows 70,000 to 100,000 clones, with 88% occurring only once. The chain carries TRBV5-4 and TRBJ1-1; TRBD1 matches at 8 bases. This clonotype was obtained from a woman aged 80 or over with active COVID-19. Sequenced input: peripheral blood. CDR3 DNA: TGTGCCAGCAGCTTGGTGCAGGGGGCCGGCACTGAAGCTTTCTTT. Translation: CASSLVQGAGTEAFF.